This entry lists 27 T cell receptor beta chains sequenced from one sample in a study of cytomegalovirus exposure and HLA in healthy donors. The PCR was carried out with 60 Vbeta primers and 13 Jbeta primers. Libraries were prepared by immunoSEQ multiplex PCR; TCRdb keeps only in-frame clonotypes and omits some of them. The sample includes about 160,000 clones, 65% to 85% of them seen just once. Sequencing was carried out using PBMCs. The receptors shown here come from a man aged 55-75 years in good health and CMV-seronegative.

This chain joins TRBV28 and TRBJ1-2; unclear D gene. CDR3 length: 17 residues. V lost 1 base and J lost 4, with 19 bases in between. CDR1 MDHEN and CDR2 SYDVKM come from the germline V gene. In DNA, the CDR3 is TGTGCCAGCAGTTTATTAAGTGGGCACGCACTTGGCTATGGCTACACCTTC. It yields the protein CASSLLSGHALGYGYTF.

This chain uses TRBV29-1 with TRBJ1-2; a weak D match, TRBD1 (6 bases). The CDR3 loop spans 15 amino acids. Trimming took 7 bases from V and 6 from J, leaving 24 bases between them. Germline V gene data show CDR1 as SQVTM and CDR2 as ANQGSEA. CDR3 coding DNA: TGCAGCGCGCCCTTGGGTCCGGGACAAGGACATGGCTACACCTTC. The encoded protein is CSAPLGPGQGHGYTF.

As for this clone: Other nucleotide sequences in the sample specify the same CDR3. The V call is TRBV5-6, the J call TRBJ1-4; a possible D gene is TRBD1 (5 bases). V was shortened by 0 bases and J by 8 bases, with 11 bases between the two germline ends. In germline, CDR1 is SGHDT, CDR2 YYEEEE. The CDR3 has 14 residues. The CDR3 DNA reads TGTGCCAGCAGCTTGGGGCAGGGAGGGGAAAAACTGTTTTTT. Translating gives CASSLGQGGEKLFF.

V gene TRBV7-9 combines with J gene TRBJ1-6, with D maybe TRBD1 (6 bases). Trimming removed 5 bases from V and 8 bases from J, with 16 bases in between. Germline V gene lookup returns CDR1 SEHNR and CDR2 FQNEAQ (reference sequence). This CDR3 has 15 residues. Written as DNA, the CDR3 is TGTGCCAGCAGCCAAGGGGGGGGTCGCCATTCACCCCTCCACTTT. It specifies CASSQGGGRHSPLHF.

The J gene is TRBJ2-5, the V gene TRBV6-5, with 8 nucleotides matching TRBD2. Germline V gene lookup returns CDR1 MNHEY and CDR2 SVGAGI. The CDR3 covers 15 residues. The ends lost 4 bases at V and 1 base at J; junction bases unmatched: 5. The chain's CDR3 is CASSLSLAVQETQYF. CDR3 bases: TGTGCCAGCAGTTTATCACTAGCGGTCCAAGAGACCCAGTACTTC.

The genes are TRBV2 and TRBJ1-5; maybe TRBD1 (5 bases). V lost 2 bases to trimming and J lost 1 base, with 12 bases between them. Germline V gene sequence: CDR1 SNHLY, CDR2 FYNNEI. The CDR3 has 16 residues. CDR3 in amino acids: CASSESQAGSNQPQHF. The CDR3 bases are TGTGCCAGCAGTGAAAGTCAGGCAGGGAGCAATCAGCCCCAGCATTTT.

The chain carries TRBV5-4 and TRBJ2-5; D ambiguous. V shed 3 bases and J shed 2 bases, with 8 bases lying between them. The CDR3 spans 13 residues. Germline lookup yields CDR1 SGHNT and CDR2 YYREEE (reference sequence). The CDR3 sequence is CASSSPIQETQYF. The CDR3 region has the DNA TGTGCCAGCAGCTCTCCTATTCAAGAGACCCAGTACTTC.

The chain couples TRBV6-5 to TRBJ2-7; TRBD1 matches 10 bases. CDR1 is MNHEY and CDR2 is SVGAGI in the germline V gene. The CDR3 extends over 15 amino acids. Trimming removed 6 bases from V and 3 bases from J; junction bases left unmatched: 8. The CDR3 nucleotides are TGTGCCAGCAGCATTACCGGGACAGGGGACTACGAGCAGTACTTC. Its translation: CASSITGTGDYEQYF.

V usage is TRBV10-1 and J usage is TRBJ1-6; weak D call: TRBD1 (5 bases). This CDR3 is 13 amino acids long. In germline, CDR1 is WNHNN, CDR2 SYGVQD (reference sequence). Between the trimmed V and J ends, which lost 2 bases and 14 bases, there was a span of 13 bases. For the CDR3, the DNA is TGCGCCAGCAGTGAGCCGGGACTTTGGTCCCTCCACTTT. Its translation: CASSEPGLWSLHF.

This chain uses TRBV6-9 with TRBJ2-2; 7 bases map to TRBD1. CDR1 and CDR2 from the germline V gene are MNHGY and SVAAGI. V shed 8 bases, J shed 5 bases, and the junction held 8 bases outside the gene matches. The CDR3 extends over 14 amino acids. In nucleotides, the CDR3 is TGTGCCAGCCTAACAGGGGAAGTTACCGGGGAGCTGTTTTTT. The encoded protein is CASLTGEVTGELFF.

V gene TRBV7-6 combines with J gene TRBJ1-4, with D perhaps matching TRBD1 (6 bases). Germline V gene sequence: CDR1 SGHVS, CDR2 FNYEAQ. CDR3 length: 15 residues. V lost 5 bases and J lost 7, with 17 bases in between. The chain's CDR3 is CASSHGRGASEKLFF. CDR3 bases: TGTGCCAGCAGCCACGGCAGGGGCGCAAGTGAAAAACTGTTTTTT.

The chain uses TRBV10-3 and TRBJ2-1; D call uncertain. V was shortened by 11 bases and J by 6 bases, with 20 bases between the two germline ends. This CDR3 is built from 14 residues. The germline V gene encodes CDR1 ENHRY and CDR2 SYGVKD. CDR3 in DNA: TGTGCCGCCAAACCCAGGCTTCGCCCCAATGAGCAGTTCTTC. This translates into CAAKPRLRPNEQFF.

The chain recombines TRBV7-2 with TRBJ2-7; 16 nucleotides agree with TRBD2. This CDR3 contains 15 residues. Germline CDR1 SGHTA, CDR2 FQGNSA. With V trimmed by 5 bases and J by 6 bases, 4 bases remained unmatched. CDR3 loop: CASSPGTSGRGEQYF. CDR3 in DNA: TGTGCCAGCAGCCCTGGGACTAGCGGGAGGGGCGAGCAGTACTTC.

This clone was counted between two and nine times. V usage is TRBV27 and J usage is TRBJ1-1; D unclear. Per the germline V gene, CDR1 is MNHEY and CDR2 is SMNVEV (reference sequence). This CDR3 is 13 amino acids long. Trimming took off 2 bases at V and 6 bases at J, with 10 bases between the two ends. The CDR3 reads CASSLRGRAEAFF. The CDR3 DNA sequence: TGTGCCAGCAGTTTACGAGGGCGCGCTGAAGCTTTCTTT.

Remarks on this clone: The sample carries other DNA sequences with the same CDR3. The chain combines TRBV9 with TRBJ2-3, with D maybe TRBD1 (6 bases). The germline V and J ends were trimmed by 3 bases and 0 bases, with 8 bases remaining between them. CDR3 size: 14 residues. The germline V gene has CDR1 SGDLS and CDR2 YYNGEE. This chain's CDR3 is CASSAGQSTDTQYF. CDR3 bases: TGTGCCAGCAGCGCAGGACAGAGCACAGATACGCAGTATTTT.

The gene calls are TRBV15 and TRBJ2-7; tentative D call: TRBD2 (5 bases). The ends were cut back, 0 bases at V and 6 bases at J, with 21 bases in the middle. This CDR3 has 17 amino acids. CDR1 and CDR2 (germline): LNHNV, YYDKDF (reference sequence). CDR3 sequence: CATSRDRAGRIGSEQYF. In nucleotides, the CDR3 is TGTGCCACCAGCAGAGATCGTGCGGGCAGGATAGGGAGCGAGCAGTACTTC. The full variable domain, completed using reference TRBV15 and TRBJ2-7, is DAMVIQNPRYQVTQFGKPVTLSCSQTLNHNVMYWYQQKSSQAPKLLFHYYDKDFNNEADTPDNFQSRRPNTSFCFLDIRSPGLGDTAMYLCATSRDRAGRIGSEQYFGPGTRLTVT.

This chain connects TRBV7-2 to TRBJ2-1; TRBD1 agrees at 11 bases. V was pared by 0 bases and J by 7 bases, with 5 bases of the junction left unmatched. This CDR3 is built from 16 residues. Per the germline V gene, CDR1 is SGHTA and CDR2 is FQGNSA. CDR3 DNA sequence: TGTGCCAGCAGCTTAGCGGGACAGGGGGTTGCAAATGAGCAGTTCTTC. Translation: CASSLAGQGVANEQFF.

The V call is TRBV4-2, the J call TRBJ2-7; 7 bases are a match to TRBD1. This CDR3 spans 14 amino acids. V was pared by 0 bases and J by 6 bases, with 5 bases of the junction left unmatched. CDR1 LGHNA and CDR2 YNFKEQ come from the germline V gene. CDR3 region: CASSQDKTGREQYF. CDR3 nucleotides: TGTGCCAGCAGCCAAGATAAGACAGGGCGCGAGCAGTACTTC.

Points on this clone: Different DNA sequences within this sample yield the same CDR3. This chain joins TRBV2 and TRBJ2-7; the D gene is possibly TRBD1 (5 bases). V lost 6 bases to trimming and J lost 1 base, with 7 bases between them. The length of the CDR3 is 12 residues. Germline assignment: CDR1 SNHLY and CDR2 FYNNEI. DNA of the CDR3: TGTGCCAGCAGAGGGGATTCCTACGAGCAGTACTTC. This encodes CASRGDSYEQYF.

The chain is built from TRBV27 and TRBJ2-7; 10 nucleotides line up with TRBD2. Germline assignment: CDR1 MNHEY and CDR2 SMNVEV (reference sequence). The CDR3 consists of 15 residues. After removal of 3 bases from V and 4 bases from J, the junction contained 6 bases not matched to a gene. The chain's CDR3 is CASSFGSGRFYEQYF. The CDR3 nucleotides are TGTGCCAGCAGTTTTGGTAGCGGGAGGTTTTACGAGCAGTACTTC.

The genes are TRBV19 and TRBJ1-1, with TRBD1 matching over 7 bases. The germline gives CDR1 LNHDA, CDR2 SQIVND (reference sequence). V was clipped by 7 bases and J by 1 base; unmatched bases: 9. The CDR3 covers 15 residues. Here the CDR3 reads CASKNSGQRNTEAFF. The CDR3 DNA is TGTGCCAGTAAGAATTCGGGACAGCGGAACACTGAAGCTTTCTTT.

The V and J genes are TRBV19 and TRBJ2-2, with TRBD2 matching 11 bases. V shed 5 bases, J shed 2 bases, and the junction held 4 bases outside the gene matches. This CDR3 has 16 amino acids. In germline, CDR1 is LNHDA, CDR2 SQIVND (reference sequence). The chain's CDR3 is CASSSGLAVNTGELFF. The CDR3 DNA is TGTGCCAGTAGTTCGGGACTAGCGGTAAACACCGGGGAGCTGTTTTTT. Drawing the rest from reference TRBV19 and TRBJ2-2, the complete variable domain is DGGITQSPKYLFRKEGQNVTLSCEQNLNHDAMYWYRQDPGQGLRLIYYSQIVNDFQKGDIAEGYSVSREKKESFPLTVTSAQKNPTAFYLCASSSGLAVNTGELFFGEGSRLTVL.

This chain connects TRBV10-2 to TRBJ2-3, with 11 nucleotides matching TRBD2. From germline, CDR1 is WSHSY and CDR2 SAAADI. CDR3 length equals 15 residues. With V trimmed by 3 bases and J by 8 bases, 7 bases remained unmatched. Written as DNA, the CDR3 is TGCGCCAGCAGTGATCTAGCGGGGGGCGGGGGTACGCAGTATTTT. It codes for CASSDLAGGGGTQYF.

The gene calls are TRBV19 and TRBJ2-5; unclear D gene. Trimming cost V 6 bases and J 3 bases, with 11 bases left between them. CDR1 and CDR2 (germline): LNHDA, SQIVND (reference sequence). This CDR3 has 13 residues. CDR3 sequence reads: CASSANTKETQYF. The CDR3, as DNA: TGTGCCAGTAGCGCAAATACTAAAGAGACCCAGTACTTC.

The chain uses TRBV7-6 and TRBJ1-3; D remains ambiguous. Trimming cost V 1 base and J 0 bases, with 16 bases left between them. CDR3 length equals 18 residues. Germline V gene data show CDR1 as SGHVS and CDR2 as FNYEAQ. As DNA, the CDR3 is TGTGCCAGCAGCTTAGGGGCGGGAGGGCCCAACTCTGGAAACACCATATATTTT. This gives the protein CASSLGAGGPNSGNTIYF.

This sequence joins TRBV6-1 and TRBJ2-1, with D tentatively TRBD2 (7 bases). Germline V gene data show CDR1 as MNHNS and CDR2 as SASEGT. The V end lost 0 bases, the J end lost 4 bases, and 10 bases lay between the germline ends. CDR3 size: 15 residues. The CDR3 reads CASSEARGGYNEQFF. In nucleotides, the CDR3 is TGTGCCAGCAGTGAAGCGAGGGGGGGGTACAATGAGCAGTTCTTC.

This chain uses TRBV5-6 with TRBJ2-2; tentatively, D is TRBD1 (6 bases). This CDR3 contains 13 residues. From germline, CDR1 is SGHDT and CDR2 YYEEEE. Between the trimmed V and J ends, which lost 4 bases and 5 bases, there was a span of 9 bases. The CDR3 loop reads CASSTRGTGELFF. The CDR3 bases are TGTGCCAGCAGCACTAGGGGGACCGGGGAGCTGTTTTTT.